The clone carrying this T cell receptor (beta chain) was detected only once. These data originate in a study of cytomegalovirus exposure and HLA in healthy donors. Clones were sequenced by immunoSEQ multiplex PCR, and TCRdb holds only the in-frame ones, with some missing. The profile shows about 200,000 clones, around 87% of them singletons. CDR1 MDHEN and CDR2 SYDVKM come from the germline V gene. With 3 bases clipped from V and 0 bases from J, the junction kept 12 bases outside the gene matches. CDR3 size: 18 residues. The sequencing input was PBMCs. The source is a woman aged 18-29 years in good health and CMV-seropositive. The chain joins TRBV28 to TRBJ2-7; 9 bases agree with TRBD2. The CDR3 region has the DNA TGTGCCAGCAGTTTCCCATCCTTAAGCGGGGGGAGCTCCTACGAGCAGTACTTC. As protein: CASSFPSLSGGSSYEQYF.